This is a list of T cell receptor beta chains from one sample in a study of type 1 regulatory T cells. These TCRs are of unknown antigen specificity. TCRdb passed the reads through MiXCR, listing each CDR3 protein once. The sample records over 55,000 distinct CDR3 sequences, about 50% being singletons. The material sequenced was cultured non-Tr1 T cells, either the whole culture or a sorted T cell fraction (not recorded which). The receptors were sampled from a human donor in good health. CDR3s leave out the opening cysteine and the closing phenylalanine or tryptophan.

V | CDR3
TRBV20-1 | SAISGQLGNQPQH
TRBV3-1 | ASSPRYEETQY
TRBV4-3 | ASSPGTGTGISNQPQH
TRBV4-1 | ASSQEGGAGAETQY
TRBV7-2 | ASSPGRESLWEQF
TRBV2 | ASRVYEFEEKLF
TRBV12-3/TRBV12-4 | ASSLAARSDTQY
TRBV18 | ASSPIGQGRTEAF
TRBV6-6 | ASKASGGLGGELF
TRBV19 | ASSKERVERNTQY
TRBV2 | ASSGDSQTQY
TRBV4-1 | ARVEAGGDTGELF
TRBV12-3/TRBV12-4 | ASRTGRVLSGANVLT
TRBV7-9 | ASSRSRDFNYGYT